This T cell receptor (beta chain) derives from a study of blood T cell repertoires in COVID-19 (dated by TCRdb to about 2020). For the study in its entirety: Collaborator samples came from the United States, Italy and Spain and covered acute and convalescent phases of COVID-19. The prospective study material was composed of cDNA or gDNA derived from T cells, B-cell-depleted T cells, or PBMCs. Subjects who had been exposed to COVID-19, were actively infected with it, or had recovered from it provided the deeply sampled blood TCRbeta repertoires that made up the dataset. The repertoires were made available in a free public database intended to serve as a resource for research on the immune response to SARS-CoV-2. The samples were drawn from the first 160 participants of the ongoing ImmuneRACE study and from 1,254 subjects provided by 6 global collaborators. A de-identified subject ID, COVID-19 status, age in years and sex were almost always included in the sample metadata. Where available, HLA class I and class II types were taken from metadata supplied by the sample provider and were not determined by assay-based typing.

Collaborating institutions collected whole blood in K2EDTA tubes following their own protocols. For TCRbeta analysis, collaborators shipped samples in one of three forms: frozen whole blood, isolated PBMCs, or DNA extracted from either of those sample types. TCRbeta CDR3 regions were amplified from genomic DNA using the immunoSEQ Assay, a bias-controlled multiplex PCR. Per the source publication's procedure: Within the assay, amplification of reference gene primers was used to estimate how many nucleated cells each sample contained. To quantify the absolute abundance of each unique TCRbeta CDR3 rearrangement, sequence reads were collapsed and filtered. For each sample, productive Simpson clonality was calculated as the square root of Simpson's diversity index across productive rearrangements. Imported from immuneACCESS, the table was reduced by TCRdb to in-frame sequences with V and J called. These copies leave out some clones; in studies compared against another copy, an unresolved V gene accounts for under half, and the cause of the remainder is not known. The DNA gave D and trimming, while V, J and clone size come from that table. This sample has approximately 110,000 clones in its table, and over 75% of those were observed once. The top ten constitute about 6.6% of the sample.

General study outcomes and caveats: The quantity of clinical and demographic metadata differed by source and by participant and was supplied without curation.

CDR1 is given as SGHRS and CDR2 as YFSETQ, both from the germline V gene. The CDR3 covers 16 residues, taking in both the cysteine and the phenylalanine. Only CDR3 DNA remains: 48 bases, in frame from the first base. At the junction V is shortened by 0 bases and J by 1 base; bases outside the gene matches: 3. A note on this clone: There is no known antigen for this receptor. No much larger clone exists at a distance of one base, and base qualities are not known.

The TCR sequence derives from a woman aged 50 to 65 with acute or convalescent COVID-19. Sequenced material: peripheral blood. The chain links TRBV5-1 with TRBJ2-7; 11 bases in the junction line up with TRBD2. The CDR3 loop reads CASSLAPSGGSYEQYF. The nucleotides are TGCGCCAGCAGCTTGGCCCCTAGCGGGGGGTCCTACGAGCAGTACTTC.